This TCR beta chain was captured in a study of Tregs in tolerant kidney transplant recipients. The V and J ends lost 2 bases and 3 bases, in that order; junction bases with no gene match: 4. From germline, CDR1 is SGHTA and CDR2 FQGNSA. This CDR3 comprises 14 residues. Produced via immunoSEQ multiplex PCR; TCRdb's table is partial and in-frame only. The data hold 85,000 to 100,000 clones, with roughly 93% observed a single time. Of note for this clone: Its target is unknown.

Points from the study as a whole: Antigen-driven expansion was suggested because donor-specific Tregs expanded more than all Tregs in tolerant patients. Expanding Tregs on activated donor B cells appeared to best identify donor-specific TCRbeta clones. Some patients' samples used different primers over time, so nucleotide sequences weren't comparable.

The sequences come from CD4+ T cells from blood, collected before the transplant. The clonotype comes from a human donor who received a combined kidney and bone marrow transplant. V and J are TRBV7-2 and TRBJ2-7; 7 bases are shared with TRBD2. CDR3 protein: CASSLLAEYYEQYF. In nucleotides, the CDR3 is TGTGCCAGCAGCTTACTAGCGGAGTACTACGAGCAGTACTTC.